This T cell receptor (beta chain) was obtained from a study of early T cells in non-severe SARS-CoV-2 infection (dated by TCRdb to the early 2020s). Background on the whole study: Because TCR sequencing relied on bulk RNA taken from unsorted whole blood, pairing of alpha and beta chains was not possible. Results and caveats for the whole study, not just this receptor: VDJdb matching was skewed toward anti-spike CD8 responses, so virus-specific expansions were likely underestimated and private and CD4 specificities were missed.

This clonotype was seen at least ten times. The specificity of this receptor is unknown. No base quality values were provided; no much bigger clone lies one nucleotide off. This was a case-control study nested in a cohort of healthcare workers in London, UK, who had nasopharyngeal swab PCR tests and blood samples taken every week. Healthcare workers were enrolled in the week of the UK lockdown, from 23 to 31 March 2020, and were followed every week for up to roughly 15 weeks. Trimming costs V 5 bases and J 4 bases, and their ends lie 8 bases apart. The germline V gene supplies CDR1 ENHRY and CDR2 SYGVKD. The CDR3 goes from the cysteine to the phenylalanine over 12 residues. CDR3 DNA is the only sequence kept; it has 36 bases, read in frame from the first base. The library was produced with 5' RACE. Sequenced using a NextSeq 500. The TCR library protocol attached unique molecular identifiers to individual cDNA molecules to correct for sequencing error and PCR bias. Both TCR alpha and beta chains were sequenced, and tight co-correlation was observed between alpha and beta sequence abundances in each sample. The authors' analysis ran thus. Decombinator V4 was used to annotate the V gene, J gene and CDR3 of the TCR sequences. TCRs were defined as expanded if a significant change between any two time points was detected under a Poisson model with p below 0.0001. TCR abundances were normalised to the total number of TCRs sequenced per sample and were expressed as counts per million. TRAV1-2 paired with TRAJ12, TRAJ20 or TRAJ33 defined MAIT TCRs, while TRAV10 paired with TRAJ18 defined iNKT TCRs. VDJdb, accessed on 1 November 2021, was searched for TCRs annotated for CMV, EBV and SARS-CoV-2, and TCRs annotated for more than one antigen were excluded. The raw public reads went through TCRdb reprocessing: fastp at Q25, MiXCR clone calling, in-frame beta chains kept. All rows with the same CDR3 protein become a single entry with the most common DNA and genes. TCRdb's processing, not the authors', yielded these V and J calls. The sample contains about 29,000 distinct CDR3 sequences, 5.7% of them found a single time. The ten largest clonotypes hold roughly 6.2% of the sample.

This receptor was obtained from an adult who was a healthcare worker with PCR-confirmed SARS-CoV-2 infection or an uninfected control (not recorded which). Material: whole blood. The chain is encoded by TRBV10-3 joined to TRBJ1-1; no confident D gene assignment can be made. The CDR3 here reads CAISSTATEAFF. The DNA sequence is TGTGCCATCAGTTCTACCGCCACTGAAGCTTTCTTT.